This entry lists 2 T cell receptor beta chains sequenced from one sample in a study of monozygotic twins with inflammatory bowel disease. Reanalyzing the 5' RACE reads, TCRdb keeps one entry per CDR3 protein, without DNA. The repertoire table contains hundreds of thousands of distinct CDR3 sequences. The sequenced material came from blood. Source of these receptors: a human donor with ulcerative colitis or Crohn's disease, or a healthy co-twin of an affected twin (not recorded which).

J is TRBJ2-7 and V is TRBV20-1. Germline loops: CDR1 DFQATT, CDR2 SNEGSKA (reference sequence). CDR3 length equals 12 residues. This CDR3 reads CSAPRTSYEQYF.

The gene calls are TRBV10-3 and TRBJ1-2; TCRdb names TRBD1, which stays unverified in the absence of DNA. The CDR3 has 14 residues. The germline gives CDR1 ENHRY, CDR2 SYGVKD. CDR3 sequence reads: CAISEGQQVYGYTF.